This T cell receptor beta chain stems from a study of Ad26.COV2.S vaccination and SARS-CoV-2 variants. Study information: As a participant in COV1001, the donor was in the Ad26.COV2.S trial arm. The authors gave Ad26.COV2.S intramuscularly, either once or twice 56 days apart. Study results and caveats: It is possible that the TCR breadth and depth analyses underestimated the total T cell responses.

This table comes from immunoSEQ multiplex PCR, and its TCRdb copy is limited to in-frame clones, with some not included. The repertoire holds 350,000 to 450,000 clones, with more than 75% as singletons. Notes on this clone: Its antigen is undetermined.

There are 19 residues in the CDR3. V was pared by 3 bases and J by 0 bases, with 15 bases of the junction left unmatched. CDR1 and CDR2 (germline): MRHNA, SNTAGT. The treatment is: roughly 18 received Ad26.COV2.S at low or high dose, single or two shots; 5 received placebo; per-sample allocation not given. Samples came from day 63 after the first vaccine or placebo injection. Wuhan-strain spike was delivered by a replication-incompetent Ad26 vector. Sequenced material: peripheral blood, taken in a trial of Ad26.COV2.S vaccine versus placebo. The chain has TRBV6-4 and TRBJ2-3, with TRBD2 matching over 7 bases. This TCR was sampled from a person aged 18 to 59 who received the Ad26.COV2.S COVID-19 vaccine or a placebo. Here the CDR3 DNA reads TGTGCCAGCAGTGAGTTGCGGGGGACCGGTCTCACTAGCACAGATACGCAGTATTTT. As protein: CASSELRGTGLTSTDTQYF.